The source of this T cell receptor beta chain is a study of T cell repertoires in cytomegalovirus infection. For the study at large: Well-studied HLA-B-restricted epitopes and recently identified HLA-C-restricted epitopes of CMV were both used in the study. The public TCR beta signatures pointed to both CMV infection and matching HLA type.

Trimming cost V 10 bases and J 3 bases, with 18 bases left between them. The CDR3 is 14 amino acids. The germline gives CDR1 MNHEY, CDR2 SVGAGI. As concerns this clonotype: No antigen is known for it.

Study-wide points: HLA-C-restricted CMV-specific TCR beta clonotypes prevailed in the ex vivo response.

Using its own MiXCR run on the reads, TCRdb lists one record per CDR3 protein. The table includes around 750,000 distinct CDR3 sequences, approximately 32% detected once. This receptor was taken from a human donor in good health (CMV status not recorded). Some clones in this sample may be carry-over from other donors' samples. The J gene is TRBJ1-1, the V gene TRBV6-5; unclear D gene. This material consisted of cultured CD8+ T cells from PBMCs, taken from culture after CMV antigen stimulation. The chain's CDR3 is CATQFSFYDTEAFF. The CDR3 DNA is TGTGCCACCCAATTCAGTTTCTACGACACTGAAGCTTTCTTT.